Shown below are 14 T cell receptor beta chains from a single sample sequenced in a study of shared clonotypes between healthy human individuals. The data were produced by immunoSEQ multiplex PCR, yet TCRdb's version contains in-frame clones alone and is incomplete. The sample holds approximately 1,500,000 clones, nearly 99% seen once. Specimen: naive CD4+ T cells sorted from blood. As for subset: CD45RA+ positively selected. The receptors were gathered from a man aged 30 to 45 in good health.

The rearrangement joins TRBV7-3 to TRBJ2-1; TRBD2 agrees at 7 bases. The germline V gene has CDR1 SGHTA and CDR2 FQGTGA. The ends lost 5 bases at V and 0 bases at J; junction bases unmatched: 4. The CDR3 covers 15 residues. The CDR3 sequence is CASSGRGSSYNEQFF. CDR3 DNA sequence: TGTGCCAGCAGCGGGCGGGGGAGCTCCTACAATGAGCAGTTCTTC.

V usage is TRBV27 and J usage is TRBJ2-3, with D possibly matching TRBD1 (6 bases). The CDR3 sequence is 16 residues long. V lost 6 bases to trimming and J lost 3 bases, with 19 bases between them. The germline V gene encodes CDR1 MNHEY and CDR2 SMNVEV (reference sequence). The CDR3 is CASRPLGQSSTDTQYF. The CDR3 DNA sequence: TGTGCCAGCAGACCCCTCGGACAGAGCTCAACAGATACGCAGTATTTT.

CDR3 nucleotide sequence: TGCGCCAGCAGCCAAGTAAGCAGGACTGGGGCCAACGTCCTGACTTTC. The encoded protein is CASSQVSRTGANVLTF. The V call is TRBV4-1, the J call TRBJ2-6; D is undetermined. V lost 1 base and J 2 bases, leaving 9 bases between the germline ends. The CDR3 contains 16 residues. Germline V gene lookup returns CDR1 MGHRA and CDR2 YSYEKL.

The V gene is TRBV7-2, the J gene TRBJ2-2; 11 bases align to TRBD2. CDR1 and CDR2 from the germline V gene are SGHTA and FQGNSA. The CDR3 has 18 amino acids. V shed 2 bases and J 3 bases; nucleotides not matched to a gene: 8. Written as DNA, the CDR3 is TGTGCCAGCAGCTTACGGGGTAGCGGGAGGGCCCACACCGGGGAGCTGTTTTTT. Translating it yields CASSLRGSGRAHTGELFF.

The chain is built from TRBV5-1 and TRBJ2-7; the D call may be TRBD1 or TRBD2 (5 bases each). Trimming took off 4 bases at V and 1 base at J, with 15 bases between the two ends. The CDR3 contains 15 residues. In germline, CDR1 is SGHRS, CDR2 YFSETQ. CDR3 residues: CASSRIGTASYEQYF. The CDR3 nucleotides are TGCGCCAGCAGCCGAATCGGGACGGCATCCTACGAGCAGTACTTC.

This rearrangement joins TRBV28 to TRBJ1-5; D is undetermined. This CDR3 has 13 amino acids. In germline, CDR1 is MDHEN, CDR2 SYDVKM. The ends were cut back, 3 bases at V and 5 bases at J, with 8 bases in the middle. CDR3 region: CASSLVGYQPQHF. CDR3 nucleotide sequence: TGTGCCAGCAGTTTGGTGGGGTATCAGCCCCAGCATTTT. Filled out from reference TRBV28 and TRBJ1-5, the complete variable domain reads DVKVTQSSRYLVKRTGEKVFLECVQDMDHENMFWYRQDPGLGLRLIYFSYDVKMKEKGDIPEGYSVSREKKERFSLILESASTNQTSMYLCASSLVGYQPQHFGDGTRLSIL.

This chain uses TRBV19 with TRBJ1-5, with 11 bases matching TRBD1. Per the germline V gene, CDR1 is LNHDA and CDR2 is SQIVND (reference sequence). The CDR3 runs 15 residues. V lost 1 base to trimming and J lost 6 bases; unmatched junction nucleotides: 2. CDR3 protein: CASSIVGTGGQPQHF. CDR3 nucleotides: TGTGCCAGTAGTATAGTAGGGACAGGGGGTCAGCCCCAGCATTTT.

The chain uses TRBV7-9 and TRBJ2-1, with 9 bases lining up with TRBD2. CDR1 is SEHNR and CDR2 is FQNEAQ in the germline V gene (reference sequence). With 5 bases clipped from V and 5 bases from J, the junction kept 13 bases outside the gene matches. This CDR3 has 17 residues. The CDR3 sequence is CASSPIPGLALDNEQFF. In nucleotides, the CDR3 is TGTGCCAGCAGCCCTATCCCGGGACTAGCCCTCGACAATGAGCAGTTCTTC.

The chain combines TRBV5-1 with TRBJ2-3, with D perhaps TRBD2 (5 bases). Trimming took 1 base from V and 6 from J, leaving 12 bases between them. Looked up from germline, CDR1 is SGHRS and CDR2 is YFSETQ. This CDR3 spans 14 amino acids. CDR3 sequence (DNA): TGCGCCAGCAGCTTGCGGGAATCATGGGATACGCAGTATTTT. Its translation is CASSLRESWDTQYF.

The genes are TRBV21-1 and TRBJ1-4. TRBV21-1 is a recognized pseudogene. The CDR3 consists of 17 residues. The CDR3 spells CASSKESGGATNEKLFF. The DNA of the CDR3 is TGTGCCAGCAGCAAAGAATCGGGGGGCGCGACTAATGAAAAACTGTTTTTT.

The rearrangement joins TRBV10-2 to TRBJ1-1; D perhaps matches TRBD1 (5 bases). The V gene lost 0 bases and the J gene lost 4 bases, with 24 bases spanning the gap. CDR1 is WSHSY and CDR2 is SAAADI in the germline V gene. This CDR3 region has 19 residues. CDR3 protein: CASSESNGPGSAWGTEAFF. The CDR3 coding sequence is TGCGCCAGCAGTGAGTCGAATGGCCCAGGGTCGGCGTGGGGCACTGAAGCTTTCTTT.

The chain combines TRBV6-5 with TRBJ2-7; 13 nucleotides match TRBD2. With 6 bases clipped from V and 3 bases from J, the junction kept 5 bases outside the gene matches. The germline V gene encodes CDR1 MNHEY and CDR2 SVGAGI. The CDR3 length is 15 residues. The CDR3 reads CASRLGLAGHYEQYF. The CDR3 DNA follows: TGTGCCAGCAGACTGGGACTAGCGGGGCACTACGAGCAGTACTTC.

The chain couples TRBV28 to TRBJ1-1; TRBD1 matches at 7 bases. With 7 bases clipped from V and 1 base from J, the junction kept 15 bases outside the gene matches. This CDR3 has 17 amino acids. Germline V gene sequence: CDR1 MDHEN, CDR2 SYDVKM. This CDR3 is CASITLGLGTANTEAFF. CDR3 coding DNA: TGTGCCAGCATTACGTTAGGGTTGGGGACAGCGAACACTGAAGCTTTCTTT.

This chain links TRBV28 with TRBJ1-5, with 11 positions matching TRBD1. This CDR3 is built from 15 residues. The ends lost 6 bases at V and 6 bases at J; junction bases unmatched: 7. Germline CDR1 reads MDHEN; CDR2 reads SYDVKM. CDR3 sequence: CASSMGQGDFQPQHF. As DNA, the CDR3 is TGTGCCAGCAGCATGGGACAGGGGGATTTTCAGCCCCAGCATTTT.